This TCR beta chain comes out of a study of T cell responses to AZD1222 COVID-19 vaccine. This clone has only one observation. Here immunoSEQ multiplex PCR was the method, and the copy in TCRdb shows in-frame clones only, minus some. The table lists some 130,000 clones, around 90% of them singletons, with approximately 2.6% in the top ten. The CDR3 extends over 14 amino acids. V dropped 6 bases and J dropped 0 bases, with 9 bases sitting between them. Germline loops: CDR1 MNHEY, CDR2 SVGAGI. The chain combines TRBV6-5 with TRBJ1-3; D is unresolved. Sequencing was performed on peripheral blood, taken on day 0 of AZD1222 vaccination. The TCR originated in an adult in good health. The CDR3 DNA follows: TGTGCCAGCAGCTCCGGGAACTCTGGAAACACCATATATTTT. Protein product: CASSSGNSGNTIYF.